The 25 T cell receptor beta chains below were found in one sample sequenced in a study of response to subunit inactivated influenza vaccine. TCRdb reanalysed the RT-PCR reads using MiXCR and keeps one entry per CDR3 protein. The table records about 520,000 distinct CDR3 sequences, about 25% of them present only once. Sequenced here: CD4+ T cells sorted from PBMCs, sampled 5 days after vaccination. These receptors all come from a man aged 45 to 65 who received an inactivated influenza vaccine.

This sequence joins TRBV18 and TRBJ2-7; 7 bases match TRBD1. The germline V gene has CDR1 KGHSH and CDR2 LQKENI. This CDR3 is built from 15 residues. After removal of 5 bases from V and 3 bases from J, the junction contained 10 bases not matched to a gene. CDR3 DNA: TGTGCCAGCTCAGTACTCCGGGACAGTTACTACGAGCAGTACTTC. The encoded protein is CASSVLRDSYYEQYF.

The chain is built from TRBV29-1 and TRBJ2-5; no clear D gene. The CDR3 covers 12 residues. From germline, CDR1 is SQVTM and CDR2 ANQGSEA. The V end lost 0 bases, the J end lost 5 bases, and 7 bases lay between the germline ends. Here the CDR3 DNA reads TGCAGCGTTGAAGAGGGCATGGAGACCCAGTACTTC. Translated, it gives CSVEEGMETQYF.

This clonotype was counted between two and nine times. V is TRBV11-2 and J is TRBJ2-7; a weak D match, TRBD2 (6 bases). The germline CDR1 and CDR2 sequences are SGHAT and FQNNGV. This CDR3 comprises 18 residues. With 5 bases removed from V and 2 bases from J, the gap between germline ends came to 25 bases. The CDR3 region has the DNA TGTGCCAGCAGCCGCCAAATCGCCGGGAGAGTGGGACCCTACGAGCAGTACTTC. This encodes CASSRQIAGRVGPYEQYF. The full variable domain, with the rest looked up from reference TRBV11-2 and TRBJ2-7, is EAGVAQSPRYKIIEKRQSVAFWCNPISGHATLYWYQQILGQGPKLLIQFQNNGVVDDSQLPKDRFSAERLKGVDSTLKIQPAKLEDSAVYLCASSRQIAGRVGPYEQYFGPGTRLTVT.

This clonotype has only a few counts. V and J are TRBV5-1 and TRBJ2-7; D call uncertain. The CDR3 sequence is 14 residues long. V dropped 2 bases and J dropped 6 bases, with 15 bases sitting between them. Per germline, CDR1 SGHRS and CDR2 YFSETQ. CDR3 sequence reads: CASSFADVTSEQYF. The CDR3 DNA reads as TGCGCCAGCAGCTTCGCAGATGTAACCTCCGAGCAGTACTTC.

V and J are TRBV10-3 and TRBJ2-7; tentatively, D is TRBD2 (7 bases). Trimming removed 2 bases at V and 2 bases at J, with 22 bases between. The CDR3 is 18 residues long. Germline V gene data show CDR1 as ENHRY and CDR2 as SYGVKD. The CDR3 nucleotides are TGTGCCATCAGTGAGCCGCCTGGGGGGCGGGAGTGGGCCTACGAGCAGTACTTC. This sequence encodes CAISEPPGGREWAYEQYF.

CDR3 nucleotide sequence: TGCGCCAGCAGCCAAGAAGGGCAGGGACGCAATCAGCCCCAGCATTTT. As protein: CASSQEGQGRNQPQHF. The chain employs TRBV4-3 and TRBJ1-5; D is perhaps TRBD1 (5 bases). This CDR3 is built from 16 residues. CDR1 LGHNA and CDR2 YSLEER come from the germline V gene. The V end was cut by 0 bases, the J end by 2 bases, with 11 bases between.

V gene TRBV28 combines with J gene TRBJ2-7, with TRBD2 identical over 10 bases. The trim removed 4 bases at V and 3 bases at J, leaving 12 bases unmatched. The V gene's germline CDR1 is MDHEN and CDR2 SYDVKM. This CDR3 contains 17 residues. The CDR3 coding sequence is TGTGCCAGCAGTTCCACCCGACTAGCGGGCCACCTCTACGAGCAGTACTTC. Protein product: CASSSTRLAGHLYEQYF.

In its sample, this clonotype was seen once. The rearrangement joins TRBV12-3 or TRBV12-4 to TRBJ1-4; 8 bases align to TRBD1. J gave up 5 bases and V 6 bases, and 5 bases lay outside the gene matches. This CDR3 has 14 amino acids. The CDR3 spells CASRWGTGNEKLFF. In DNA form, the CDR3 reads TGTGCCAGCAGATGGGGGACAGGCAATGAAAAACTGTTTTTT.

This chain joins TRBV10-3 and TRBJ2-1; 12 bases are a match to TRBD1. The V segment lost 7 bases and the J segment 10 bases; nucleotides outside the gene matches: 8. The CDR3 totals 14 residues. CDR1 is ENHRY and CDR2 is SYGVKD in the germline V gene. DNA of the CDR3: TGTGCCATCACTTCCCCTGGGACAGGGGGCGAGCAGTTCTTC. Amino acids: CAITSPGTGGEQFF.

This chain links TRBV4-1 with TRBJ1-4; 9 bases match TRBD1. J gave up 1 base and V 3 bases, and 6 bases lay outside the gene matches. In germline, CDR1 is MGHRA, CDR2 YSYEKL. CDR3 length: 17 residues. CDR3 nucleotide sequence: TGCGCCAGCAGCCAGGGACAGGGTCGAGGAACTAATGAAAAACTGTTTTTT. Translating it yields CASSQGQGRGTNEKLFF.

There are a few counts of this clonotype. In DNA form, the CDR3 reads TGCAGTGCTAGGCTAGCGGTTAGCTCCTACGAGCAGTACTTC. It codes for CSARLAVSSYEQYF. The chain uses TRBV20-1 and TRBJ2-7; 7 nucleotides align to TRBD2. With 3 bases clipped from V and 0 bases from J, the junction kept 5 bases outside the gene matches. The CDR3 consists of 14 residues. The germline V gene encodes CDR1 DFQATT and CDR2 SNEGSKA (reference sequence).

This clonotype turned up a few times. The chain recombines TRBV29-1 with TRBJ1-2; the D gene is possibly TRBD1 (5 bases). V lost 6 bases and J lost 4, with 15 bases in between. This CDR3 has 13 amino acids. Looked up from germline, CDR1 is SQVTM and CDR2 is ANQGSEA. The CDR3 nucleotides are TGCAGCGTCCTTAAGGGGACGAGCTATGGCTACACCTTC. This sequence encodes CSVLKGTSYGYTF.

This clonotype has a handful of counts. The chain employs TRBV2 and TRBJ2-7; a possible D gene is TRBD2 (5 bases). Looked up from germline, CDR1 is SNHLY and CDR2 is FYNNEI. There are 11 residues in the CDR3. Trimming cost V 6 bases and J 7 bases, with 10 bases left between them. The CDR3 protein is CASSGPGEQYF. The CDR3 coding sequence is TGTGCCAGCAGCGGGCCGGGGGAGCAGTACTTC.

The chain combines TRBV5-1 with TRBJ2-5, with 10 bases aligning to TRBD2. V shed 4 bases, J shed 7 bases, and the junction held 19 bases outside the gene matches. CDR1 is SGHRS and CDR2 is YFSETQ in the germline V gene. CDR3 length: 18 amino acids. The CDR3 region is CASSTGESLAGRSGTQYF. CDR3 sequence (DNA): TGCGCCAGCAGCACGGGGGAGTCACTAGCGGGAAGGTCGGGGACCCAGTACTTC.

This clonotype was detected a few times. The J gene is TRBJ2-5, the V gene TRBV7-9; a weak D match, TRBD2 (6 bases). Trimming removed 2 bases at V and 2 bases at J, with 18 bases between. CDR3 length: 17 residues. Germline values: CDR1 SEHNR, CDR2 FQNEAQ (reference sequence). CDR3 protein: CASSLKSRRDSQETQYF. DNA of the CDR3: TGTGCCAGCAGCTTAAAGTCTCGGCGGGACTCACAAGAGACCCAGTACTTC.

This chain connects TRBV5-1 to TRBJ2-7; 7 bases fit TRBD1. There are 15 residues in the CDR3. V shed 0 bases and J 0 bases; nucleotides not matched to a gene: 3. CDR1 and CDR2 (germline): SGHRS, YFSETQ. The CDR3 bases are TGCGCCAGCAGCTTGGCCTGGGACAGCTCCTACGAGCAGTACTTC. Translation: CASSLAWDSSYEQYF. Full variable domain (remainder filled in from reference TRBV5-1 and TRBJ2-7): KAGVTQTPRYLIKTRGQQVTLSCSPISGHRSVSWYQQTPGQGLQFLFEYFSETQRNKGNFPGRFSGRQFSNSRSEMNVSTLELGDSALYLCASSLAWDSSYEQYFGPGTRLTVT.

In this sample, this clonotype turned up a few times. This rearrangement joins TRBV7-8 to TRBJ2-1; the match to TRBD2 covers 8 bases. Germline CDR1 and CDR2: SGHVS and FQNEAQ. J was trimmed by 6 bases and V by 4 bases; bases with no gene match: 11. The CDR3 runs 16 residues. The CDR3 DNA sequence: TGTGCCAGCAGCTCGTATAGCGGGACATCGGGCAATGAGCAGTTCTTC. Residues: CASSSYSGTSGNEQFF. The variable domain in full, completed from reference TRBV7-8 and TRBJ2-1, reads GAGVSQSPRYKVAKRGQDVALRCDPISGHVSLFWYQQALGQGPEFLTYFQNEAQLDKSGLPSDRFFAERPEGSVSTLKIQRTQQEDSAVYLCASSSYSGTSGNEQFFGPGTRLTVL.

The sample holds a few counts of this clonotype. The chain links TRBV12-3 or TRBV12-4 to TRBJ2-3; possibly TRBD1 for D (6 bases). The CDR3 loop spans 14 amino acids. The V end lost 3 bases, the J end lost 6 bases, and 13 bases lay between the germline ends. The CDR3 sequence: CASSFFRGRDTQYF. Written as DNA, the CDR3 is TGTGCCAGCAGTTTTTTCAGGGGTCGGGATACGCAGTATTTT.

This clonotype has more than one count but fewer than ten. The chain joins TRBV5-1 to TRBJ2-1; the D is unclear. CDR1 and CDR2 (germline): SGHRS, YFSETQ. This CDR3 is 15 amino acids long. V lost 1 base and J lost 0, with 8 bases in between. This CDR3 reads CASSLYSNSYNEQFF. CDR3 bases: TGCGCCAGCAGCTTGTACTCAAACTCCTACAATGAGCAGTTCTTC. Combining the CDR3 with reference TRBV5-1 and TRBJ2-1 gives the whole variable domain KAGVTQTPRYLIKTRGQQVTLSCSPISGHRSVSWYQQTPGQGLQFLFEYFSETQRNKGNFPGRFSGRQFSNSRSEMNVSTLELGDSALYLCASSLYSNSYNEQFFGPGTRLTVL.

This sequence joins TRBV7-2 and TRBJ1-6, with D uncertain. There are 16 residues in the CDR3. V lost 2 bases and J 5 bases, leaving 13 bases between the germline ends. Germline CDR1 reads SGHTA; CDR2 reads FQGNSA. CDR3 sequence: CASSLMTLRNNSPLHF. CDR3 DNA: TGTGCCAGCAGCTTAATGACGTTAAGGAATAATTCACCCCTCCACTTT.

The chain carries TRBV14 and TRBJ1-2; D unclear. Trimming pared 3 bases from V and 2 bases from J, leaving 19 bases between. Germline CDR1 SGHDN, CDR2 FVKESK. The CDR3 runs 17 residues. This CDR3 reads CASSHRRGLRENYGYTF. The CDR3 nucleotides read TGTGCCAGCAGCCACCGACGAGGACTCAGAGAGAACTATGGCTACACCTTC.

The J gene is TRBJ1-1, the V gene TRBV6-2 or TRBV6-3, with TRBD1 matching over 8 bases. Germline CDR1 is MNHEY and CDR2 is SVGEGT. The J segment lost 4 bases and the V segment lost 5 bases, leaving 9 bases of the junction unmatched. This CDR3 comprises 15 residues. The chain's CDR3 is CASSTQYRGSTEAFF. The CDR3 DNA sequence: TGTGCCAGCAGTACGCAGTACAGGGGGAGCACTGAAGCTTTCTTT.

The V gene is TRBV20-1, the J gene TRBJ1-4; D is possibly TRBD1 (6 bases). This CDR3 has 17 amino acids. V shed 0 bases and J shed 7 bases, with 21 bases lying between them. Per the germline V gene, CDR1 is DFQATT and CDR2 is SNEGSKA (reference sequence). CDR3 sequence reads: CSARDRVGGGGSEKLFF. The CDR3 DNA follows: TGCAGTGCTAGAGATCGTGTAGGCGGAGGGGGGAGTGAAAAACTGTTTTTT.

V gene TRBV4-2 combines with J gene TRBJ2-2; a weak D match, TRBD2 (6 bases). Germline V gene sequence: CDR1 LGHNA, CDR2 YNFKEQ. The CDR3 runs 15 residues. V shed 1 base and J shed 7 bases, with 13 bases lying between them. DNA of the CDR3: TGTGCCAGCAGCCAAGTTAGCGGAGAGGTCGGGGAGCTGTTTTTT. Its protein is CASSQVSGEVGELFF.

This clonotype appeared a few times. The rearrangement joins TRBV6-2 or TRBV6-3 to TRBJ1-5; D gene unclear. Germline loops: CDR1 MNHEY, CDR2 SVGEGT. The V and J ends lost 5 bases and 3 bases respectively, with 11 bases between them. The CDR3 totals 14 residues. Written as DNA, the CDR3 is TGTGCCAGCAGTAGCTTCCACAACAATCAGCCCCAGCATTTT. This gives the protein CASSSFHNNQPQHF.